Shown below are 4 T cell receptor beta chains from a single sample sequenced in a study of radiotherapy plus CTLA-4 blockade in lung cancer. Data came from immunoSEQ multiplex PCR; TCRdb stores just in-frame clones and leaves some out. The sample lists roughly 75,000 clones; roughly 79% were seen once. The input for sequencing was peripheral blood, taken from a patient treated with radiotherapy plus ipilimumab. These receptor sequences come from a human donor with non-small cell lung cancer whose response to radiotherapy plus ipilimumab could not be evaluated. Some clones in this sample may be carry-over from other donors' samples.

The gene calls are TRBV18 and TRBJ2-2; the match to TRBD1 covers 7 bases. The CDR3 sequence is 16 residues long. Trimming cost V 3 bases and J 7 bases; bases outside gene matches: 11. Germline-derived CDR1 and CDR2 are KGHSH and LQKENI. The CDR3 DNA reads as TGTGCCAGCTCACCCAGACAGGGAAGGGACCTCGGGGAGCTGTTTTTT. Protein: CASSPRQGRDLGELFF.

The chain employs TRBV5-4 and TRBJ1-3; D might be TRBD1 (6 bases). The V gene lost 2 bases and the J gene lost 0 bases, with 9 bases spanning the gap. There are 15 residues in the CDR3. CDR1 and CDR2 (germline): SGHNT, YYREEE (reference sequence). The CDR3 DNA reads TGTGCCAGCAGCTTCCCAGGGGTCTCTGGAAACACCATATATTTT. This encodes CASSFPGVSGNTIYF. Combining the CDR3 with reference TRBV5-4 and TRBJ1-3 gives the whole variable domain ETGVTQSPTHLIKTRGQQVTLRCSSQSGHNTVSWYQQALGQGPQFIFQYYREEENGRGNFPPRFSGLQFPNYSSELNVNALELDDSALYLCASSFPGVSGNTIYFGEGSWLTVV.

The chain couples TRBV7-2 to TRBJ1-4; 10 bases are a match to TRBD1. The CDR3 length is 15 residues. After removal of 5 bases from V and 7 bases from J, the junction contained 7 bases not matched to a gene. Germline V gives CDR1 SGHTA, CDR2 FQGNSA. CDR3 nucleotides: TGTGCCAGCAGCCCTTGGGACAGGGGATCTGAAAAACTGTTTTTT. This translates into CASSPWDRGSEKLFF.

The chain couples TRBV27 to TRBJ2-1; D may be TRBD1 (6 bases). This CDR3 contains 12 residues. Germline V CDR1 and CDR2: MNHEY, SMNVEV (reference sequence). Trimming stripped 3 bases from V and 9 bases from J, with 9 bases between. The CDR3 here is CASSFTGSEQFF. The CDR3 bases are TGTGCCAGCAGTTTCACAGGGAGTGAGCAGTTCTTC.